The 20 T cell receptor beta chains reported below all come from one sample, sequenced in a study of human T cells and chemical hapten exposure. TCRdb passed the RACE reads through MiXCR, listing each CDR3 protein once. Of a few hundred thousand distinct CDR3 sequences listed, more than 5% were seen once; the top ten hold more than 5.5%. As for time point: patch test 2, 6 weeks after DPC sensitization. The treatment is: therapeutic diphenylcyclopropenone sensitization with weekly scalp DPC. The sequencing here drew on whole blood, taken in connection with sensitization to the hapten diphenylcyclopropenone (DPC). All receptors come from a woman aged 18-29 years with alopecia areata. Some clones in this sample may be carry-over from other donors' samples.

The CDR3 protein is CSAINWERSSLREQYF. DNA for the CDR3: TGCAGTGCCATTAATTGGGAGCGATCATCCCTCCGGGAGCAGTACTTC. This chain connects TRBV20-1 to TRBJ2-7, with a tentative D call TRBD2 (5 bases). In germline, CDR1 is DFQATT, CDR2 SNEGSKA (reference sequence). The CDR3 spans 16 residues. V lost 6 bases and J 7 bases, leaving 28 bases between the germline ends.

This clonotype was counted at least ten times. V gene TRBV7-2 combines with J gene TRBJ2-3, with no clear D. This CDR3 is built from 13 residues. Germline CDR1 is SGHTA and CDR2 is FQGNSA. V was trimmed by 2 bases and J by 1 base, leaving 4 bases between them. The DNA of the CDR3 is TGTGCCAGCAGCTTATGGGGCACAGATACGCAGTATTTT. Amino acids: CASSLWGTDTQYF.

The chain carries TRBV7-9 and TRBJ1-4, with 9 bases that match TRBD1. The CDR3 sequence is 14 residues long. Germline-derived CDR1 and CDR2 are SEHNR and FQNEAQ (reference sequence). Trimming at V came to 6 bases and at J to 7 bases, leaving 6 bases not matched to a gene. As DNA, the CDR3 is TGTGCCAGCAGAAAGGGACAGGGATCTGAAAAACTGTTTTTT. It codes for CASRKGQGSEKLFF.

Ten or more counts support this clonotype. The J gene is TRBJ2-7, the V gene TRBV28; 7 nucleotides line up with TRBD2. This CDR3 contains 17 residues. CDR1 MDHEN and CDR2 SYDVKM come from the germline V gene. With 3 bases clipped from V and 1 base from J, the junction kept 12 bases outside the gene matches. The CDR3 nucleotides are TGTGCCAGCAGTTTGAGGCCCTGGGAGGGACTTTCCTACGAGCAGTACTTC. This encodes CASSLRPWEGLSYEQYF.

A few counts support this clonotype. The chain employs TRBV5-1 and TRBJ2-5, with TRBD2 matching 8 bases. Looked up from germline, CDR1 is SGHRS and CDR2 is YFSETQ. V trimming: 3 bases; J trimming: 7 bases; junction bases outside the gene matches: 8. CDR3 length: 14 residues. The CDR3 bases are TGCGCCAGCAGCTCAATAGCGGGGAGCGGGACCCAGTACTTC. Translated, it gives CASSSIAGSGTQYF.

Many counts were recorded for this clonotype. The CDR3 spells CASSLRTGIEAFF. DNA of the CDR3: TGTGCCAGCAGCTTACGGACAGGGATCGAAGCTTTCTTT. The chain combines TRBV11-1 with TRBJ1-1, with TRBD1 identical over 8 bases. Germline CDR1 reads SGHAT; CDR2 reads FQDESV (reference sequence). The ends lost 2 bases at V and 8 bases at J; junction bases unmatched: 4. The CDR3 runs to 13 residues.

The J gene is TRBJ1-5, the V gene TRBV4-2; unclear D gene. The germline V gene encodes CDR1 LGHNA and CDR2 YNFKEQ. V was shortened by 4 bases and J by 4 bases, with 20 bases between the two germline ends. The CDR3 runs 17 residues. The DNA of the CDR3 is TGTGCCAGCAGCCGAGAGGACCATTCCCGAGGGAATCAGCCCCAGCATTTT. Translated, it gives CASSREDHSRGNQPQHF.

CDR3 sequence: CASGGAPETQYF. In DNA form, the CDR3 reads TGTGCCAGCGGCGGGGCCCCGGAGACCCAGTACTTC. This sequence joins TRBV28 and TRBJ2-5; D is possibly TRBD2 (6 bases). The CDR3 spans 12 residues. V was trimmed by 8 bases and J by 5 bases, leaving 12 bases between them. CDR1 MDHEN and CDR2 SYDVKM come from the germline V gene.

The rearrangement joins TRBV2 to TRBJ2-1; the D is unclear. The CDR3 covers 12 residues. The V gene's germline CDR1 is SNHLY and CDR2 FYNNEI. The V gene lost 4 bases and the J gene lost 9 bases, with 10 bases spanning the gap. CDR3 loop: CASSGLLGEQFF. CDR3 bases: TGTGCCAGCAGTGGATTATTGGGTGAGCAGTTCTTC.

This clonotype was seen ten or more times. This chain's CDR3 is CASGASGLREQFF. CDR3 bases: TGTGCCAGTGGGGCTAGTGGGCTTCGGGAGCAGTTCTTC. The chain uses TRBV13 and TRBJ2-1, with a possible D match to TRBD1 (5 bases). Germline V lookup: CDR1 PRHDT, CDR2 FYEKMQ (reference sequence). The CDR3 contains 13 residues. V was trimmed by 9 bases and J by 10 bases, leaving 19 bases between them.

In this sample, this clonotype turned up many times. This sequence joins TRBV6-1 and TRBJ1-5; D not certain. In germline, CDR1 is MNHNS, CDR2 SASEGT. The V end was cut by 3 bases, the J end by 0 bases, with 15 bases between. The CDR3 runs to 17 residues. CDR3 coding DNA: TGTGCCAGCAGTGATAATCGCGTCCGGTCTAGCAATCAGCCCCAGCATTTT. This sequence encodes CASSDNRVRSSNQPQHF.

This clonotype was counted a few times. The rearrangement uses TRBV7-4 and TRBJ1-1; tentatively, D is TRBD1 (5 bases). This CDR3 has 16 residues. Germline CDR1 reads SGHVT; CDR2 reads SQSDAQ. Between the trimmed V and J ends, which lost 5 bases and 1 base, there was a span of 17 bases. The CDR3: CASSPPRQIENTEAFF. DNA of the CDR3: TGTGCCAGCAGCCCCCCCCGACAGATCGAGAACACTGAAGCTTTCTTT.

This clonotype was recorded at least ten times. The chain links TRBV7-2 to TRBJ1-1, with 10 positions matching TRBD1. The junction had 9 bases not matched to a gene; V was cut back by 1 base and J by 1 base. Germline CDR1 and CDR2: SGHTA and FQGNSA. This CDR3 has 18 amino acids. The CDR3 DNA reads TGTGCCAGCAGCTTAGATGACAGGGGGCGCTCAGGGAACACTGAAGCTTTCTTT. Translated: CASSLDDRGRSGNTEAFF.

The chain uses TRBV7-9 and TRBJ1-2, with no clear D. CDR3 length: 14 residues. Germline lookup yields CDR1 SEHNR and CDR2 FQNEAQ (reference sequence). V gave up 5 bases and J gave up 0 bases, with 10 bases separating them. CDR3 coding DNA: TGTGCCAGCAGCCCCACCTACCCTAACTATGGCTACACCTTC. Its translation: CASSPTYPNYGYTF.

This clonotype was counted a few times. This chain connects TRBV20-1 to TRBJ2-1; D uncertain. The CDR3 sequence is 15 residues long. Germline CDR1 is DFQATT and CDR2 is SNEGSKA (reference sequence). The V and J ends lost 5 bases and 1 base respectively, with 15 bases between them. CDR3 coding DNA: TGCAGTGCTCCACGAAGCGAAACGTCCTACAATGAGCAGTTCTTC. The encoded protein is CSAPRSETSYNEQFF.

On this clonotype itself: The conserved phenylalanine or tryptophan normally closing the CDR3 is absent here, so this likely arose from a read error. The chain joins TRBV27 to TRBJ1-1, with TRBD1 as a possible D gene (5 bases). Between the trimmed V and J ends, which lost 3 bases and 5 bases, there was a span of 10 bases. This CDR3 spans 13 amino acids. Per the germline V gene, CDR1 is MNHEY and CDR2 is SMNVEV (reference sequence). This CDR3 is CASSFGARTEAFL. CDR3 bases: TGTGCCAGCAGTTTCGGGGCGCGAACTGAAGCTTTCCTT.

This clonotype has more than one count but fewer than ten. The chain recombines TRBV5-4 with TRBJ1-2; D gene uncertain. With 4 bases removed from V and 0 bases from J, the gap between germline ends came to 13 bases. The CDR3 totals 15 residues. Per the germline V gene, CDR1 is SGHNT and CDR2 is YYREEE (reference sequence). The CDR3 DNA is TGTGCCAGCAGCCCGGACCTCACAACTAACTATGGCTACACCTTC. Its translation: CASSPDLTTNYGYTF.

The chain has TRBV20-1 and TRBJ2-7; D is perhaps TRBD1 (6 bases). V shed 6 bases and J shed 2 bases, with 14 bases lying between them. The CDR3 runs 13 residues. Germline V lookup: CDR1 DFQATT, CDR2 SNEGSKA (reference sequence). The CDR3 bases are TGCAGTGCCCTTAAGGCAGGGGCCTACGAGCAGTACTTC. Translated: CSALKAGAYEQYF.

This clonotype was picked up a small number of times. The genes are TRBV6-5 and TRBJ1-1; D possibly corresponds to TRBD1 (6 bases). V lost 2 bases and J lost 0, with 13 bases in between. Germline-derived CDR1 and CDR2 are MNHEY and SVGAGI. This CDR3 region has 16 residues. The CDR3 loop reads CASSYGAGEMNTEAFF. CDR3 bases: TGTGCCAGCAGTTACGGGGCAGGGGAAATGAACACTGAAGCTTTCTTT.

The gene calls are TRBV27 and TRBJ1-6; tentatively, D is TRBD1 (5 bases). Trimming stripped 8 bases from V and 7 bases from J, with 12 bases between. This CDR3 comprises 13 residues. Germline lookup yields CDR1 MNHEY and CDR2 SMNVEV (reference sequence). CDR3 in amino acids: CASGRGGNSPLHF. In DNA, the CDR3 is TGTGCCAGCGGGAGGGGAGGCAATTCACCCCTCCACTTT.